This is a list of T cell receptor beta chains from one sample in a study of T cells after yellow fever vaccination. TCRdb processed the 5' RACE reads anew with MiXCR; each CDR3 protein has one entry. The table includes about 170,000 distinct CDR3 sequences, roughly 9.6% detected once. The sample was CD8+ T cells sorted from PBMCs, taken 15 days after the yellow fever booster vaccination. These receptors were collected from a man aged 18 to 29 who received the YFV17D yellow fever vaccine. CDR3s include the opening cysteine and the closing phenylalanine or tryptophan. D genes are given only for firm matches. Expanded clones get a size class; other rows say once, few or many, or leave the size out.

TRBV27	TRBJ1-4	few	-	CASSWATNEKLFF	TGTGCCAGCAGTTGGGCAACTAATGAAAAACTGTTTTTT
TRBV28	TRBJ2-7	-	-	CASSYFSYEQYF	TGTGCCAGCAGTTACTTCTCCTACGAGCAGTACTTC
TRBV5-1	TRBJ2-5	few	-	CASSPRGWARRQETQYF	TGCGCCAGCAGCCCCAGAGGGTGGGCCCGCAGGCAAGAGACCCAGTACTTC
TRBV29-1	TRBJ1-1	-	-	CSVEGTRDMNTEAFF	TGCAGCGTTGAAGGCACCCGGGACATGAACACTGAAGCTTTCTTT
TRBV5-5	TRBJ2-5	many	-	CASSLSAHPRETQYF	TGTGCCAGCAGCTTGTCGGCCCACCCCAGGGAGACCCAGTACTTC
TRBV20-1	TRBJ1-2	few	-	CSASIGDGGYTF	TGCAGTGCTTCGATCGGGGATGGCGGCTACACCTTC
TRBV7-8	TRBJ1-4	-	TRBD1	CASSLASLQGELFF	TGTGCCAGCAGCTTAGCCTCGCTACAGGGGGAACTGTTTTTT
TRBV7-9	TRBJ1-2	few	-	CASTSSEGGGYTF	TGTGCCAGCACCTCCAGCGAGGGGGGTGGCTACACCTTC
TRBV4-3	TRBJ2-7	few	-	CASSQGGTASYEQYF	TGCGCCAGCAGCCAAGGCGGGACAGCCTCCTACGAGCAGTACTTC
TRBV4-3	TRBJ2-7	many	-	CASSQGSGPIPLHEQYF	TGCGCCAGCAGCCAAGGAAGCGGGCCTATTCCCCTCCACGAGCAGTACTTC
TRBV20-1	TRBJ2-1	few	-	CSAPPRGESYNEQFF	TGCAGTGCGCCCCCCAGGGGGGAGTCCTACAATGAGCAGTTCTTC
TRBV24-1	TRBJ2-3	-	-	CATSVSSETEDTQYF	TGTGCCACCAGTGTGTCTAGCGAAACCGAAGATACGCAGTATTTT
TRBV24-1	TRBJ1-1	many	-	CATSDWGTEAFF	TGTGCCACCAGTGATTGGGGCACTGAAGCTTTCTTT
TRBV6-2/TRBV6-3	TRBJ2-3	-	-	CASSFDITTDTQYF	TGTGCCAGCAGTTTTGACATTACCACAGATACGCAGTATTTT
TRBV4-3	TRBJ1-2	few	-	CASSPDPGPSGDGYTF	TGCGCCAGCAGCCCAGACCCGGGTCCTTCGGGGGATGGCTACACCTTC
TRBV27	TRBJ2-7	few	-	CASSFGQGSYEQYF	TGTGCCAGCAGTTTTGGGCAGGGTTCCTACGAGCAGTACTTC
TRBV4-3	TRBJ2-2	-	-	CASSQGVWYAGELFF	TGCGCCAGCAGCCAAGGAGTGTGGTACGCCGGGGAGCTGTTTTTT
TRBV27	TRBJ1-1	-	-	CASTNTWGTEAFF	TGTGCCAGCACCAATACTTGGGGGACTGAAGCTTTCTTT
TRBV7-9	TRBJ1-2	-	-	CASSSGNDTF	TGTGCCAGCAGCTCCGGCAACGACACCTTC
TRBV4-3	TRBJ1-1	-	-	CASRQGGGNTEAFF	TGCGCCAGCAGACAGGGTGGGGGGAACACTGAAGCTTTCTTT
TRBV19	TRBJ1-6	-	-	CATAGSYNSPLHF	TGTGCCACAGCGGGCTCCTATAATTCACCCCTCCACTTT
TRBV7-2	TRBJ2-3	few	-	CASSLDRYGDTQYF	TGTGCCAGCAGCTTAGACCGGTATGGAGATACGCAGTATTTT
TRBV11-2	TRBJ2-1	few	TRBD2	CASSLEPGGAYEQFF	TGTGCCAGCAGCTTAGAACCGGGGGGGGCCTATGAGCAGTTCTTC
TRBV6-6	TRBJ1-1	few	TRBD1	CASSSNRGRAEAFF	TGTGCCAGCAGTTCGAACAGGGGAAGGGCTGAAGCTTTCTTT